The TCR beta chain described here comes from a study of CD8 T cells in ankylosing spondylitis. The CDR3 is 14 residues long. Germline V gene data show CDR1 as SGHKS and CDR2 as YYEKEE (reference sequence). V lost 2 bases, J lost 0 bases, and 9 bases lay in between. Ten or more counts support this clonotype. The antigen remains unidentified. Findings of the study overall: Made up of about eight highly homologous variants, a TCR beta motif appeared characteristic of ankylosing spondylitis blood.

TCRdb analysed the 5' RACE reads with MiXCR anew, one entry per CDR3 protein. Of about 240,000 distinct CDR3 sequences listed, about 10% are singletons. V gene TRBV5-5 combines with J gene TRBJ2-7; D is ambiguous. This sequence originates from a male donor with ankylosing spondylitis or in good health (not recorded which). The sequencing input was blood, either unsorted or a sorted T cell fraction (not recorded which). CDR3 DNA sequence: TGTGCCAGCAGCTTCACAGTAGGCTCCTACGAGCAGTACTTC. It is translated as CASSFTVGSYEQYF.